This TCR beta chain was profiled in a study of blood T cell repertoires in COVID-19. Whole-study context: COVID-19 samples collected from the United States, Italy and Spain covered acute and convalescent phases. In each case, the material was cDNA or gDNA derived from T cells, B-cell-depleted T cells, or PBMCs.

Original processing notes: Reference gene primers were amplified, and this amplification served to estimate nucleated cell counts. Sequencing used immunoSEQ multiplex PCR; TCRdb keeps in-frame clones, though not all of them. Clone size and V and J calls were adopted from that table, with D and trimming inferred from the DNA. The table has around 50,000 clones, 80% to 90% seen once. The V and J ends lost 2 bases and 4 bases, in that order; junction bases with no gene match: 5. The CDR3 contains 16 residues. In germline, CDR1 is MNHEY, CDR2 SVGAGI. This clonotype was obtained from a man between 35 and 55 years old with acute or convalescent COVID-19. The chain recombines TRBV6-5 with TRBJ2-7, with TRBD2 matching 13 bases. Sequenced input: peripheral blood. CDR3 loop: CASSYIGLAGAYEQYF. CDR3 nucleotide sequence: TGTGCCAGCAGTTACATAGGACTAGCGGGGGCGTACGAGCAGTACTTC.